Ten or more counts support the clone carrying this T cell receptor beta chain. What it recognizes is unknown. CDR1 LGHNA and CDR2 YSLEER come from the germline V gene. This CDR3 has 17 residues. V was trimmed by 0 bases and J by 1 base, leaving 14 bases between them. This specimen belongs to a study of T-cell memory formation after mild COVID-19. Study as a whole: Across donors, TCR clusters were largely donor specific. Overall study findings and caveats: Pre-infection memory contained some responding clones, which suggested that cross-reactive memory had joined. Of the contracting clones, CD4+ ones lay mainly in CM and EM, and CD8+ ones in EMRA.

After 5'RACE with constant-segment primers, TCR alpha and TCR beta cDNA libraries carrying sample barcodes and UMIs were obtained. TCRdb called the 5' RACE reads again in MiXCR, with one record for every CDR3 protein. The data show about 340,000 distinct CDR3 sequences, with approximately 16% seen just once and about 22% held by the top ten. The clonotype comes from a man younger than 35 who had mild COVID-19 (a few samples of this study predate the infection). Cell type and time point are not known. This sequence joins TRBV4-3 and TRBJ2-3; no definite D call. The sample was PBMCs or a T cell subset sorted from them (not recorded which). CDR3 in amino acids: CASSQDGLSWGTDTQYF. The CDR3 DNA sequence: TGCGCCAGCAGCCAAGACGGGCTTAGTTGGGGCACAGATACGCAGTATTTT.